These 2 T cell receptor beta chains share one sample of origin, sequenced in a study of T cells in Graves' hyperthyroidism and ophthalmopathy (dated by TCRdb to about 2019). Library creation used multiplex PCR. The run used an Illumina HiSeq 2000. Amplification of TCR beta CDR3 regions was carried out from RNA transcripts. For the first round of RT-PCR on the TCR CDR3, the HTBI primer set was used together with the Qiagen OneStep RT-PCR kit. TCRdb reran the public reads through fastp at Q25 and MiXCR, keeping productive beta chains. Each entry is one CDR3 protein sequence, shown with its most common DNA and genes. The sample table records about 380,000 distinct CDR3 sequences; around 18% of these occur just once. The top ten hold 35% to 45% of the sample. The sequencing sample was made of blood. All receptors derive from a man younger than 35 with Graves' ophthalmopathy.

The chain carries TRBV6-1 and TRBJ2-2; 9 bases align to TRBD2. J was trimmed by 0 bases and V by 10 bases; bases with no gene match: 15. CDR1 is MNHNS, CDR2 SASEGT, per germline. The CDR3 runs 18 residues. CDR3 bases: TGTGCCACCAGCCGCGCGAGTAGCGGGGGAACGAACACCGGGGAGCTGTTTTTT. Protein sequence: CATSRASSGGTNTGELFF.

This clonotype was recorded at least ten times. The CDR3 is CASSPGGGVTGELFF. As DNA, the CDR3 is TGTGCCAGCAGTCCAGGGGGCGGCGTGACCGGGGAGCTGTTTTTT. This chain joins TRBV7-3 and TRBJ2-2; 8 positions agree with TRBD1. With 6 bases clipped from V and 5 bases from J, the junction kept 8 bases outside the gene matches. CDR1 and CDR2 (germline): SGHTA, FQGTGA. The CDR3 length is 15 residues.